This T cell receptor (gamma chain) was recovered during a study of Vδ1+ human thymocytes. The sorted cells were CD3+ Vdelta1+ Vdelta2- thymocytes from alphabeta-depleted thymus. Points on this clone: The target antigen is unknown. A read error may account for a junction end that differs from germline.

RNA was extracted from the cells and then reverse transcribed. Pooled V-gene forward primers with one constant-region reverse primer generated the CDR3 amplicons by multiplex PCR. TCRdb used CATT to re-call clones from the multiplex PCR reads. The top ten clones hold under 2% of a sample with over 25,000 gamma-chain clones, about a fifth of them seen once. General observations from the study: Thymic TRG and TRD repertoires appeared highly polyclonal, with Gaussian CDR3 length distributions. Unlike peripheral blood Vdelta1+ controls, thymic delta-chain sequences included around 18% Vdelta2 and few Vdelta3.

Germline CDR1 and CDR2: VTNTFY and YDVSTARD (reference sequence). The CDR3 has 14 residues. The chain recombines TRGV3 with TRGJ1 or TRGJ2. The sequenced material came from Vdelta1+ gamma-delta thymocytes from the thymus. Regarding subset: FACS-sorted CD3+ TCRalphabeta- TCRVdelta1+ TCRVdelta2- thymocytes. This TCR came from a boy less than two years old who had congenital heart surgery. CDR3 protein: CATWDRRIGYKILF. The CDR3 nucleotides are TGTGCCACCTGGGACAGGCGCATTGGATATAAGATACTCTTT.